This TCR beta chain was recorded in a study of cytomegalovirus exposure and HLA in healthy donors. Germline-derived CDR1 and CDR2 are SNHLY and FYNNEI. There are 14 residues in the CDR3. V shed 8 bases, J shed 2 bases, and the junction held 6 bases outside the gene matches. This clone was seen a handful of times. What it recognizes is unknown. General observations from the study: The authors later found most CMV-associated TCR beta chains appeared HLA-restricted. Analyzed later, association rates of TCRs varied across HLA loci, with DRB1 most and HLA-C fewest.

PCR primers comprised 60 Vbeta and 13 Jbeta primers. Measured with immunoSEQ multiplex PCR; TCRdb has only the in-frame clones, and not every one. Of 150,000 to 200,000 clones listed, roughly 79% are singletons. The J gene is TRBJ2-7, the V gene TRBV2; TRBD1 agrees at 10 bases. The source of this sequence is a man between 40 and 49 years old in good health and CMV-seropositive. Sample: PBMCs. This chain's CDR3 is CASAGGQGPYEQYF. The CDR3 DNA follows: TGTGCCAGCGCGGGGGGACAGGGGCCCTACGAGCAGTACTTC.